The entry below describes one T cell receptor beta chain. The antigen it binds to is not known. No per-base quality is available; no much larger clone lies one base away. The protocol used for the library was PCR. Sequencing was carried out with an Illumina HiSeq 2500. To normalize quantification of the TCRbeta repertoire, the TCR libraries were built with molecular barcoding that relied on unique molecular identifiers. Starting from the raw public reads, TCRdb applied fastp trimming at Q25, assembled clones with MiXCR and retained in-frame beta chains. Here each entry gathers all rows of one CDR3 protein and keeps the most common genes and DNA. This sample is represented by some 300,000 distinct CDR3 sequences; 7.5% to 9% of them were singletons. Together, the top ten hold 9.1% of the sample. These data belong to a study of T-cell reconstitution after alpha-beta-depleted transplantation in children (dated by TCRdb to 2016 to 2017). For the wider study: T-cell immune reconstitution after TCRalphabeta/CD19-depleted allogeneic hematopoietic cell transplantation in children was quantitatively tracked in the study by means of TCR repertoire profiling. General findings and caveats noted by the study authors: Over the following months the frequencies of hyperexpanded clones went down, and after one year T-cell counts and TCRbeta diversity were mostly credited to newly produced T cells. In some patients, the high TCRbeta diversity seen at day 60 was put down to recipient T cells and intrathymic progenitors that had survived conditioning. About two months after transplant, the apparently early recovery of alphabetaT-cell counts reportedly depended on just several hundred clones that had expanded rapidly and came from non-depleted graft cells.

V is pared back by 6 bases and J by 4 bases, with 13 bases lying between the germline termini. The CDR3 runs 13 amino acids, cysteine and phenylalanine included. The CDR3 DNA has 39 bases and is translated from base 1. As encoded in the germline V gene (reference sequence), CDR1 is DFQATT while CDR2 is SNEGSKA. What this sample's treatment or condition label stands for: allogeneic hematopoietic cell transplantation with graft depleted of TCRalphabeta T cells and CD19 B cells. Transplant recipients were children who received TCRalphabeta/CD19-depleted allogeneic hematopoietic cell grafts. This sequence originates from a female patient younger than 10 who had a stem cell transplant for Fanconi anemia, so the T cells may come from the graft donor. The specimen was peripheral blood, collected 360 days after TCRalphabeta/CD19-depleted stem cell transplant. Recombination joined TRBV20-1 with TRBJ1-5; too little of a D gene remains to name it. The sequenced DNA: TGCAGTGCGAAGGATTACCCAAATCAGCCCCAGCATTTT. Its coded protein is CSAKDYPNQPQHF.